This T cell receptor (beta chain) was documented in a study of monozygotic twins with inflammatory bowel disease. The study's findings and limits: The existence of one strong signal or clonotype linked to IBD lacked support. IBD patients shared fewer clonotypes with other individuals than healthy twins, especially patients with disease activity signs.

About this clonotype: The antigen remains unidentified.

The CDR3 runs 13 residues. Blood samples of around 2.5 ml were drawn from every donor. The template switching step added UMIs that contained a 6-nucleotide sample barcode. TCRdb re-called the 5' RACE reads and catalogs CDR3 proteins one per entry, DNA excluded. This sample's table has approximately 150,000 distinct CDR3 sequences. The source is a human donor with ulcerative colitis or Crohn's disease, or a healthy co-twin of an affected twin (not recorded which). This chain links TRBV12-3 or TRBV12-4 with TRBJ1-2. The sample comprised blood. The CDR3 spells CASRARVTYGYTF.